This T cell receptor (beta chain) appears in the sequencing data of a study of T cell repertoires in cytomegalovirus infection. Overall study: Public signatures in TCR beta pointed to CMV infection and matching HLA type. Study-wide points: Summed frequency of public TCR beta families distinguished CMV carriers with the relevant HLA. CMV-specific HLA-C-restricted TCR beta clonotypes dominated the ex vivo response.

Germline V gene lookup returns CDR1 MDHEN and CDR2 SYDVKM. Trimming stripped 7 bases from V and 2 bases from J, with 12 bases between. CDR3 length: 13 residues. Each CDR3 protein is one row after TCRdb ran MiXCR on the reads. The data contain more than 400,000 distinct CDR3 sequences, less than 30% of them seen just once; the ten biggest clones take up over 10%. Regarding this clonotype: Its antigen is as yet unknown.

This chain joins TRBV28 and TRBJ2-7; D not certain. This sequence was found in a human donor in good health (CMV status not recorded). Some clones in this sample may be carry-over from other donors' samples. Sequenced: PBMCs. CDR3 sequence (DNA): TGTGCCAGCATGCCATCGAGGCCCTACGAGCAGTACTTC. Translation: CASMPSRPYEQYF. Full variable domain (outside the CDR3, taken from reference TRBV28 and TRBJ2-7): DVKVTQSSRYLVKRTGEKVFLECVQDMDHENMFWYRQDPGLGLRLIYFSYDVKMKEKGDIPEGYSVSREKKERFSLILESASTNQTSMYLCASMPSRPYEQYFGPGTRLTVT.